The T cell receptor beta chain described here comes from a study of T cells in Graves' hyperthyroidism and ophthalmopathy. TCR beta CDR3 regions were amplified from RNA. First-round RT-PCR with HTBI primers amplified the TCR CDR3 region. Via MiXCR, TCRdb re-called the multiplex PCR reads, giving one row per CDR3 protein. The table shows 300,000 to 400,000 distinct CDR3 sequences, with more than 14% occurring only once. Each diagnosis was grounded in clinical symptoms, serum thyroxine and TRAb, thyroid ultrasound, and orbital computed tomography. Source material for PBMCs was about 10 ml fresh peripheral blood. This clonotype was detected many times. The antigen is not known. The CDR3 has 15 residues. Germline CDR1 and CDR2: SGHTA and FQGNSA. Trimming took off 0 bases at V and 1 base at J, with 9 bases between the two ends. Findings and caveats of the study: Ophthalmopathy was distinguished from stable hyperthyroidism by 13 V-J signatures.

This TCR came from a woman aged 25 to 39 with Graves' ophthalmopathy. The chain couples TRBV7-2 to TRBJ1-1; D ambiguous. The sequenced sample consisted of blood. The CDR3 coding sequence is TGTGCCAGCAGCTTAGCATCGGACCCGAACACTGAAGCTTTCTTT. Its protein is CASSLASDPNTEAFF. The full variable domain, completed using reference TRBV7-2 and TRBJ1-1, is GAGVSQSPSNKVTEKGKDVELRCDPISGHTALYWYRQSLGQGLEFLIYFQGNSAPDKSGLPSDRFSAERTGGSVSTLTIQRTQQEDSAVYLCASSLASDPNTEAFFGQGTRLTVV.